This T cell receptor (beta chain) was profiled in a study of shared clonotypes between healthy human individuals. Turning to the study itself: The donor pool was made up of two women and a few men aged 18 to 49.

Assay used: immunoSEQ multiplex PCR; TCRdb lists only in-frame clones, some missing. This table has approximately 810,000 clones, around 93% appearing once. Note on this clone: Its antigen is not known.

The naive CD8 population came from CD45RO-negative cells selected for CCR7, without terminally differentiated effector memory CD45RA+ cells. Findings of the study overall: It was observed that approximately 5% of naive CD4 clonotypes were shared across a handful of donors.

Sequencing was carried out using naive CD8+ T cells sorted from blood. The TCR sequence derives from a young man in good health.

The CDR3 loop is CASSFTSATNEKLFF. CDR3 nucleotides: TGTGCCAGCAGTTTCACCAGTGCAACTAATGAAAAACTGTTTTTT. This chain connects TRBV6-5 to TRBJ1-4; no clear D. V was shortened by 4 bases and J by 0 bases, with 9 bases between the two germline ends. The CDR3 extends over 15 amino acids. The germline CDR1 and CDR2 sequences are MNHEY and SVGAGI.